This T cell receptor beta chain stems from a study of blood T cell repertoires in COVID-19. Sequencing used immunoSEQ multiplex PCR; TCRdb keeps in-frame clones, though not all of them. The sample consists of roughly 76,000 clones, roughly 90% of them appearing once. V lost 4 bases, J lost 6 bases, and 9 bases lay in between. The germline V gene encodes CDR1 SQVTM and CDR2 ANQGSEA. CDR3 length equals 12 residues. The receptor was isolated from a man aged 50 to 59 with acute or convalescent COVID-19. The chain employs TRBV29-1 and TRBJ1-4; D is perhaps TRBD1 (6 bases). The source material was peripheral blood. The CDR3 DNA reads as TGCAGCGTTGCACAGGGCGATGAAAAACTGTTTTTT. This translates into CSVAQGDEKLFF.